One and the same sample provided the 17 T cell receptor beta chains below, sequenced in a study of PD-L1 blockade in urothelial cancer. Method: immunoSEQ multiplex PCR; TCRdb's copy keeps in-frame clones and lacks some. The sample lists roughly 62,000 clones, around 80% occurring once. This specimen consisted of PBMCs, obtained around atezolizumab (anti-PD-L1) treatment. The receptors were gathered from a man between 70 and 80 years old with urothelial cancer.

The chain has TRBV6-1 and TRBJ2-3; TRBD2 might be the D (5 bases). The CDR3 has 15 residues. Germline values: CDR1 MNHNS, CDR2 SASEGT. Between the trimmed V and J ends, which lost 4 bases and 4 bases, there was a span of 15 bases. The CDR3 nucleotides are TGTGCCAGCAGTGGGCATTGGGAGTTGGCAGATACGCAGTATTTT. Protein: CASSGHWELADTQYF.

The chain couples TRBV7-3 to TRBJ1-1, with 7 bases lining up with TRBD1. V dropped 2 bases and J dropped 3; count of bases not matched to a gene: 3. This CDR3 spans 14 amino acids. CDR1 and CDR2 from the germline V gene are SGHTA and FQGTGA. Written as DNA, the CDR3 is TGTGCCAGCAGCTTATTTCAGGGGGACACTGAAGCTTTCTTT. Protein: CASSLFQGDTEAFF.

V and J are TRBV5-4 and TRBJ2-7; 11 nucleotides align to TRBD2. This CDR3 is built from 14 residues. CDR1 and CDR2 from the germline V gene are SGHNT and YYREEE (reference sequence). V was clipped by 4 bases and J by 6 bases; unmatched bases: 6. The CDR3 DNA reads TGTGCCAGCAGCCTGGCCCTAGCGGGAGGCGAGCAGTACTTC. This translates into CASSLALAGGEQYF. Filled out from reference TRBV5-4 and TRBJ2-7, the complete variable domain reads ETGVTQSPTHLIKTRGQQVTLRCSSQSGHNTVSWYQQALGQGPQFIFQYYREEENGRGNFPPRFSGLQFPNYSSELNVNALELDDSALYLCASSLALAGGEQYFGPGTRLTVT.

The chain employs TRBV5-1 and TRBJ1-1; D is possibly TRBD1 (5 bases). V shed 3 bases and J shed 1 base, with 10 bases lying between them. This CDR3 has 14 residues. CDR1 is SGHRS and CDR2 is YFSETQ in the germline V gene. CDR3: CASSSDSWNTEAFF. CDR3 nucleotides: TGCGCCAGCAGCTCAGACAGCTGGAACACTGAAGCTTTCTTT.

This chain links TRBV2 with TRBJ2-7; maybe TRBD2 (5 bases). Per germline, CDR1 SNHLY and CDR2 FYNNEI. V was cut by 6 bases and J by 2 bases, with 17 bases left in between. The CDR3 is 15 residues long. CDR3 protein: CASSRDRNPTYEQYF. CDR3 in DNA: TGTGCCAGCAGCCGGGATCGCAACCCCACCTACGAGCAGTACTTC.

This clone was found a few times. The V call is TRBV10-3, the J call TRBJ2-5, with D possibly matching TRBD1 (7 bases). Germline-derived CDR1 and CDR2 are ENHRY and SYGVKD. The V and J ends lost 5 bases and 5 bases respectively, with 15 bases between them. The CDR3 loop spans 14 amino acids. CDR3: CAISRGVGQETQYF. CDR3 DNA sequence: TGTGCCATCAGTAGGGGGGTGGGACAGGAGACCCAGTACTTC.

V and J are TRBV6-1 and TRBJ2-1, with D tentatively TRBD2 (5 bases). The CDR3 totals 16 residues. CDR1 and CDR2 (germline): MNHNS, SASEGT. V was shortened by 4 bases and J by 0 bases, with 13 bases between the two germline ends. CDR3 DNA sequence: TGTGCCAGCAGTGCCCGACTACTTAGCTCCTACAATGAGCAGTTCTTC. Translating it yields CASSARLLSSYNEQFF.

The V and J genes are TRBV6-1 and TRBJ2-6; D ambiguous. The CDR3 sequence is 19 residues long. CDR1 and CDR2 (germline): MNHNS, SASEGT. V was shortened by 0 bases and J by 0 bases, with 15 bases between the two germline ends. The CDR3 loop is CASSEARNRISSGANVLTF. Written as DNA, the CDR3 is TGTGCCAGCAGTGAAGCGCGGAATAGGATAAGCTCTGGGGCCAACGTCCTGACTTTC.

The V call is TRBV27, the J call TRBJ1-1; possibly TRBD1 for D (6 bases). This CDR3 region has 13 residues. V dropped 6 bases and J dropped 1 base, with 9 bases sitting between them. Germline lookup yields CDR1 MNHEY and CDR2 SMNVEV (reference sequence). CDR3 DNA: TGTGCCAGCAGCCAGGGGAGGAACACTGAAGCTTTCTTT. This gives the protein CASSQGRNTEAFF.

This sequence joins TRBV2 and TRBJ1-4; D not certain. The ends were cut back, 7 bases at V and 3 bases at J, with 15 bases in the middle. The germline gives CDR1 SNHLY, CDR2 FYNNEI. This CDR3 has 15 residues. The CDR3 DNA sequence: TGTGCCAGCACCGGACTCGGCATAGCTAATGAAAAACTGTTTTTT. Translated: CASTGLGIANEKLFF.

The chain uses TRBV7-3 and TRBJ1-1; D is perhaps TRBD1 (5 bases). V lost 6 bases, J lost 4 bases, and 12 bases lay in between. CDR1 is SGHTA and CDR2 is FQGTGA in the germline V gene. The CDR3 sequence is 13 residues long. The CDR3 bases are TGTGCCAGCAGTCACTGGGACTTCACTGAAGCTTTCTTT. It specifies CASSHWDFTEAFF. The variable domain in full, completed from reference TRBV7-3 and TRBJ1-1, reads GAGVSQTPSNKVTEKGKYVELRCDPISGHTALYWYRQSLGQGPEFLIYFQGTGAADDSGLPNDRFFAVRPEGSVSTLKIQRTERGDSAVYLCASSHWDFTEAFFGQGTRLTVV.

This chain joins TRBV5-4 and TRBJ1-4, with D maybe TRBD1 (6 bases). The CDR3 totals 15 residues. V was clipped by 4 bases and J by 8 bases, with 18 bases between them. The germline CDR1 and CDR2 sequences are SGHNT and YYREEE (reference sequence). CDR3 protein: CASSREGGQEEKLFF. CDR3 nucleotides: TGTGCCAGCAGCCGGGAGGGGGGACAAGAGGAAAAACTGTTTTTT.

This clone occurred a few times. The V gene is TRBV25-1, the J gene TRBJ2-3, with 12 positions matching TRBD1. The V segment lost 2 bases and the J segment 3 bases; nucleotides outside the gene matches: 3. The CDR3 contains 16 residues. From germline, CDR1 is MGHDK and CDR2 SYGVNS. CDR3 sequence reads: CASSEGTGGFTDTQYF. The CDR3, as DNA: TGTGCCAGCAGTGAAGGGACAGGGGGCTTTACAGATACGCAGTATTTT. The full variable domain, rest sourced from reference TRBV25-1 and TRBJ2-3, is EADIYQTPRYLVIGTGKKITLECSQTMGHDKMYWYQQDPGMELHLIHYSYGVNSTEKGDLSSESTVSRIRTEHFPLTLESARPSHTSQYLCASSEGTGGFTDTQYFGPGTRLTVL.

V gene TRBV10-1 combines with J gene TRBJ2-7, with TRBD1 matching 7 bases. The V and J ends lost 2 bases and 0 bases, in that order; junction bases with no gene match: 4. The CDR3 contains 15 residues. Germline CDR1 is WNHNN and CDR2 is SYGVQD (reference sequence). The chain's CDR3 is CASSEGTDYSYEQYF. CDR3 DNA sequence: TGCGCCAGCAGTGAGGGGACAGACTACTCCTACGAGCAGTACTTC.

The gene calls are TRBV27 and TRBJ2-2, with 7 bases matching TRBD1. The germline V gene has CDR1 MNHEY and CDR2 SMNVEV (reference sequence). The CDR3 runs 14 residues. V shed 5 bases and J 5 bases; nucleotides not matched to a gene: 5. In DNA, the CDR3 is TGTGCCAGCAGTGTGAACAGGGGAACCGGGGAGCTGTTTTTT. Protein product: CASSVNRGTGELFF.

The chain is built from TRBV5-6 and TRBJ2-5; D is possibly TRBD2 (6 bases). The CDR3 totals 14 residues. Germline V gives CDR1 SGHDT, CDR2 YYEEEE. V was trimmed by 3 bases and J by 5 bases, leaving 14 bases between them. The CDR3 bases are TGTGCCAGCAGCTCCCCGGGACTGGGGGAGACCCAGTACTTC. It encodes CASSSPGLGETQYF.

This clone is termed hyperexpanded (1% or more). CDR3 loop: CASSQDIGRWTEAFF. CDR3 sequence (DNA): TGCGCCAGCAGCCAAGATATCGGGAGGTGGACTGAAGCTTTCTTT. V usage is TRBV4-1 and J usage is TRBJ1-1; unclear D gene. Trimming pared 0 bases from V and 5 bases from J, leaving 13 bases between. In germline, CDR1 is MGHRA, CDR2 YSYEKL. This CDR3 region has 15 residues.